The rows below give T cell receptor beta chains drawn from one sample of a study of CD8+ T cells in alopecia areata. Clones were read by immunoSEQ multiplex PCR, and TCRdb kept only the in-frame ones, dropping some. The top ten clones hold under 25% of a sample with tens of thousands of clones, under 70% of them seen once. The sequenced sample was CD8+ T cells sorted from blood, obtained at week 4, from a patient treated with tofacitinib. These receptors were obtained from a human donor with alopecia areata. Each CDR3 is given with its conserved first and last residue. Each record gives: clone size, D gene, V gene, J gene, CDR3 protein, CDR3 DNA. D genes are given only for firm matches. Not every row has a clone size; where given, it reads once, few, many or a size class.

.	TRBD1	TRBV4-3	TRBJ1-6	CASSQADRGSNSPLHF	TGCGCCAGCAGCCAAGCCGACAGGGGCTCTAATTCACCCCTCCACTTT
.	TRBD1	TRBV11-2	TRBJ2-3	CASSLGTGGSTDTQYF	TGTGCCAGCAGCTTAGGGACAGGGGGTAGCACAGATACGCAGTATTTT
.	.	TRBV19	TRBJ2-1	CASTGSIYNEQFF	TGTGCCAGTACCGGATCAATCTACAATGAGCAGTTCTTC
.	TRBD2	TRBV30	TRBJ2-1	CAWSRGGRNEQFF	TGTGCCTGGAGTCGGGGGGGGAGGAATGAGCAGTTCTTC
.	TRBD1	TRBV4-1	TRBJ1-1	CASSHQTGGLSNTEAFF	TGCGCCAGCAGCCATCAGACAGGGGGCTTATCGAACACTGAAGCTTTCTTT
.	.	TRBV4-3	TRBJ2-3	CASSQGASTDTQYF	TGCGCCAGCAGCCAAGGGGCTAGCACAGATACGCAGTATTTT
.	.	TRBV29-1	TRBJ1-1	CSVEREAEAFF	TGCAGCGTTGAAAGGGAGGCTGAAGCTTTCTTT
.	.	TRBV29-1	TRBJ1-1	CSVAIQARFMNTEAFF	TGCAGCGTTGCGATACAGGCCCGATTCATGAACACTGAAGCTTTCTTT
.	TRBD2	TRBV2	TRBJ2-3	CASSEISGGPDTQYF	TGTGCCAGCAGTGAGATTAGCGGGGGACCAGATACGCAGTATTTT
.	.	TRBV2	TRBJ1-1	CASRDSLRNTEAFF	TGTGCCTCCCGGGACTCCCTAAGAAACACTGAAGCTTTCTTT
.	.	TRBV30	TRBJ2-7	CAWSGQGSSYEQYF	TGTGCCTGGAGTGGGCAGGGTAGCTCCTACGAGCAGTACTTC
.	.	TRBV5-1	TRBJ1-1	CASSLTGNTEAFF	TGCGCCAGCAGCTTGACGGGGAACACTGAAGCTTTCTTT
.	.	TRBV6-6	TRBJ2-7	CASSLGAYEQYF	TGTGCCAGCAGCTTAGGGGCCTACGAGCAGTACTTC
.	.	TRBV7-2	TRBJ1-1	CASSLAGTEAFF	TGTGCCAGCAGCTTAGCCGGCACTGAAGCTTTCTTT
.	.	TRBV10-3	TRBJ2-5	CAISESTKTAYQETQYF	TGTGCCATCAGTGAGTCGACTAAGACAGCGTACCAAGAGACCCAGTACTTC
.	.	TRBV2	TRBJ2-1	CASSAGEQFF	TGTGCCAGCAGTGCGGGTGAGCAGTTCTTC
.	TRBD2	TRBV4-1	TRBJ2-7	CASSQLAGGPDEQYF	TGCGCCAGCAGCCAACTAGCGGGGGGGCCCGACGAGCAGTACTTC
few	.	TRBV10-3	TRBJ2-3	CAISGLSTDTQYF	TGTGCCATCAGTGGTCTCAGCACAGATACGCAGTATTTT
few	TRBD1	TRBV11-2	TRBJ2-1	CASGDRGMITFEQFF	TGTGCCAGCGGAGACAGGGGCATGATCACATTCGAGCAGTTCTTC
.	.	TRBV6-5	TRBJ1-2	CASSGGSNYGYTF	TGTGCCAGCAGCGGGGGTTCTAACTATGGCTACACCTTC
once	.	TRBV30	TRBJ2-3	CAWSGGLGSTDTQYF	TGTGCCTGGAGTGGGGGGCTGGGCTCCACAGATACGCAGTATTTT
few	.	TRBV30	TRBJ1-2	CAWSVAPERVYGYTF	TGTGCCTGGAGTGTGGCCCCAGAACGCGTCTATGGCTACACCTTC
.	TRBD1	TRBV29-1	TRBJ2-7	CSVGTGFSEQYF	TGCAGCGTGGGGACAGGGTTCAGCGAGCAGTACTTC
.	.	TRBV29-1	TRBJ1-1	CSAPRSNTEAFF	TGCAGCGCGCCACGGTCCAACACTGAAGCTTTCTTT
.	.	TRBV7-7	TRBJ2-3	CASSRDSSTDTQYF	TGTGCCAGCAGCCGGGACTCATCCACAGATACGCAGTATTTT
.	.	TRBV5-6	TRBJ2-6	CASIKSGANVLTF	TGTGCCAGCATCAAGTCTGGGGCCAACGTCCTGACTTTC
.	.	TRBV30	TRBJ1-1	CAWSAWDRTEAFF	TGTGCCTGGAGTGCATGGGACCGAACTGAAGCTTTCTTT
.	TRBD1	TRBV29-1	TRBJ1-2	CSVPLKGADGYTF	TGCAGCGTTCCACTGAAGGGGGCGGACGGCTACACCTTC
.	.	TRBV29-1	TRBJ2-5	CSVEPEGQETQYF	TGCAGCGTTGAACCCGAGGGGCAAGAGACCCAGTACTTC
.	TRBD2	TRBV11-2	TRBJ2-7	CASSLGVAGDEQYF	TGTGCCAGCAGCTTAGGAGTAGCGGGGGACGAGCAGTACTTC
.	.	TRBV19	TRBJ2-7	CASSTYPKQESEQYF	TGTGCCAGTAGTACCTATCCGAAACAGGAGTCCGAGCAGTACTTC
.	.	TRBV25-1	TRBJ2-7	CASKTGSYEQYF	TGTGCCAGCAAAACAGGGTCCTACGAGCAGTACTTC
.	.	TRBV6-5	TRBJ1-1	CASSFGLEVMNTEAFF	TGTGCCAGCAGTTTTGGCTTGGAAGTCATGAACACTGAAGCTTTCTTT
once	.	TRBV5-6	TRBJ1-6	CASTLTGSQSPLHF	TGTGCCAGCACCCTAACAGGGTCTCAGTCACCCCTCCACTTT
once	.	TRBV29-1	TRBJ1-1	CSVVVDTEAFF	TGCAGCGTTGTCGTTGACACTGAAGCTTTCTTT
.	.	TRBV2	TRBJ2-4	CASSDPQDGSNIQYF	TGTGCCAGCAGTGATCCACAGGATGGGTCAAACATTCAGTACTTC
.	TRBD1	TRBV29-1	TRBJ2-7	CSVEGWGQGAGEQYF	TGCAGCGTTGAAGGATGGGGACAGGGGGCAGGGGAGCAGTACTTC
few	.	TRBV29-1	TRBJ2-1	CSSRGNNEQFF	TGCAGCTCCCGGGGGAACAATGAGCAGTTCTTC
.	TRBD1	TRBV7-9	TRBJ1-2	CASSRGQGHYGYTF	TGTGCCAGCAGCAGGGGACAGGGGCACTATGGCTACACCTTC
.	TRBD1	TRBV7-2	TRBJ1-4	CASSPQGQGFEKLFF	TGTGCCAGCAGCCCGCAGGGACAGGGGTTTGAAAAACTGTTTTTT
once	TRBD1	TRBV12-5	TRBJ1-2	CASGEGQSYGYTF	TGTGCTAGTGGGGAGGGACAGTCGTATGGCTACACCTTC
.	.	TRBV2	TRBJ2-7	CASSETGRPGREQYF	TGTGCCAGCAGTGAAACGGGCAGGCCGGGGAGGGAGCAGTACTTC
.	.	TRBV13	TRBJ1-1	CASSSGRGNTEAFF	TGTGCCAGCAGCTCTGGGCGGGGGAACACTGAAGCTTTCTTT
.	.	TRBV29-1	TRBJ2-5	CSVETTEHQETQYF	TGCAGCGTTGAAACTACAGAACACCAAGAGACCCAGTACTTC
.	.	TRBV29-1	TRBJ2-7	CSVVVWDEQYF	TGCAGCGTCGTGGTGTGGGACGAGCAGTACTTC
.	.	TRBV10-3	TRBJ2-7	CAISDGDVRQTYEQYF	TGTGCCATCAGTGACGGGGACGTGAGGCAGACCTACGAGCAGTACTTC
.	TRBD1	TRBV30	TRBJ2-7	CAWRVGGQGDEQYF	TGTGCCTGGAGGGTAGGGGGACAGGGCGACGAGCAGTACTTC
.	.	TRBV5-1	TRBJ2-7	CASSGSSYEQYF	TGCGCCAGCAGCGGTAGCTCCTACGAGCAGTACTTC
.	.	TRBV5-1	TRBJ1-6	CASSLVGNSPLHF	TGCGCCAGCAGCTTGGTGGGGAATTCACCCCTCCACTTT
.	.	TRBV7-8	TRBJ1-5	CASSLSGGDNQPQHF	TGTGCCAGCAGTCTGAGTGGGGGGGATAATCAGCCCCAGCATTTT
.	.	TRBV2	TRBJ1-5	CASSDGEINQPQHF	TGTGCCAGCAGTGACGGCGAAATCAATCAGCCCCAGCATTTT
.	TRBD1	TRBV25-1	TRBJ1-2	CASRGGRDGYTF	TGTGCCAGCAGAGGGGGCAGGGATGGCTACACCTTC
.	.	TRBV11-2	TRBJ2-7	CASSLDVYEQYF	TGTGCCAGCAGCTTAGATGTCTACGAGCAGTACTTC